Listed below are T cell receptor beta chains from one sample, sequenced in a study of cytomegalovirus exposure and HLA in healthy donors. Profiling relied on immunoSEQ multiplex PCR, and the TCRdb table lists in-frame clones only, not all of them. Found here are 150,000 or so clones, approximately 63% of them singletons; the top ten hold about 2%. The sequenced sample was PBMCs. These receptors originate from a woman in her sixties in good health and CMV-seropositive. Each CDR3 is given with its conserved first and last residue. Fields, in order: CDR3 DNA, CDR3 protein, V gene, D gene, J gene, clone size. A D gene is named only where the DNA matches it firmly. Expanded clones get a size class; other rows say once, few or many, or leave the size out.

cdr3_nt: TGCGCCAGCAGCTTTACTGATCCTACCTACAATGAGCAGTTCTTC
cdr3_aa: CASSFTDPTYNEQFF
v_call: TRBV5-1
d_call: -
j_call: TRBJ2-1
clone_size: once

cdr3_nt: TGTGCCAGCAGCTTAAGCGGGGGCTCCTACGAGCAGTACTTC
cdr3_aa: CASSLSGGSYEQYF
v_call: TRBV7-3
d_call: TRBD2
j_call: TRBJ2-7
clone_size: few

cdr3_nt: TGTGCCAGCAGCTTAGACCGACAGGGCTACGAGCAGTACTTC
cdr3_aa: CASSLDRQGYEQYF
v_call: TRBV7-8
d_call: TRBD1
j_call: TRBJ2-7
clone_size: -

cdr3_nt: TGTGCCAGCAGTGAAGGGGCAGCTAACTATGGCTACACCTTC
cdr3_aa: CASSEGAANYGYTF
v_call: TRBV2
d_call: -
j_call: TRBJ1-2
clone_size: -

cdr3_nt: TGTGCCAGCGGCGGGGGGACAGGGGGAACAGATACGCAGTATTTT
cdr3_aa: CASGGGTGGTDTQYF
v_call: TRBV5-4
d_call: TRBD1
j_call: TRBJ2-3
clone_size: -

cdr3_nt: TGTGCCAGCAGTGTCGCTAGGACAGATACGCAGTATTTT
cdr3_aa: CASSVARTDTQYF
v_call: TRBV2
d_call: -
j_call: TRBJ2-3
clone_size: -

cdr3_nt: TGTGCCAGCAGTTCCCCGGGGGAGAACACTGAAGCTTTCTTT
cdr3_aa: CASSSPGENTEAFF
v_call: TRBV28
d_call: -
j_call: TRBJ1-1
clone_size: once

cdr3_nt: TGTGCCATCAGTGAGTCGGTGGGACTCCAGAGCTCTGGAAACACCATATATTTT
cdr3_aa: CAISESVGLQSSGNTIYF
v_call: TRBV10-3
d_call: -
j_call: TRBJ1-3
clone_size: -

cdr3_nt: TGTGCCAGCAGTTACGCGGGCGGGACTTACTACAATGAGCAGTTCTTC
cdr3_aa: CASSYAGGTYYNEQFF
v_call: TRBV6-6
d_call: -
j_call: TRBJ2-1
clone_size: -

cdr3_nt: TGTGCCAGCAGTCGCGGATGGGGACAGATAGGAGCGGCTGACGAGCAGTACTTC
cdr3_aa: CASSRGWGQIGAADEQYF
v_call: TRBV5-8
d_call: TRBD1
j_call: TRBJ2-7
clone_size: once

cdr3_nt: TGTGCCAGCAGCCAAATAGGAGTTTACAATGAGCAGTTCTTC
cdr3_aa: CASSQIGVYNEQFF
v_call: TRBV4-2
d_call: -
j_call: TRBJ2-1
clone_size: once

cdr3_nt: TGTGCCAGTAGTATAGACAGAACATATGGCTACACCTTC
cdr3_aa: CASSIDRTYGYTF
v_call: TRBV19
d_call: -
j_call: TRBJ1-2
clone_size: -

cdr3_nt: TGTGCCAGCAGTTCGCCTCTAGCGGGGCGCGTGGGCGAGCAGTACTTC
cdr3_aa: CASSSPLAGRVGEQYF
v_call: TRBV27
d_call: TRBD2
j_call: TRBJ2-7
clone_size: -

cdr3_nt: TGCGCCAGCAGCTTGGTAGGGGGGGTTGGGGAGCAGTACTTC
cdr3_aa: CASSLVGGVGEQYF
v_call: TRBV5-1
d_call: -
j_call: TRBJ2-7
clone_size: few

cdr3_nt: TGTGCCAGCAGTGAAAACCATCGGGGATCGGGAAACACCATATATTTT
cdr3_aa: CASSENHRGSGNTIYF
v_call: TRBV6-1
d_call: -
j_call: TRBJ1-3
clone_size: -

cdr3_nt: TGCGCCAGCAGCCAAGATGAACAAATTAGCAATCAGCCCCAGCATTTT
cdr3_aa: CASSQDEQISNQPQHF
v_call: TRBV4-1
d_call: -
j_call: TRBJ1-5
clone_size: -

cdr3_nt: TGCAGCGGAGTAGCGGGAGGCCCGGGAGAGACCCAGTACTTC
cdr3_aa: CSGVAGGPGETQYF
v_call: TRBV29-1
d_call: TRBD2
j_call: TRBJ2-5
clone_size: -

cdr3_nt: TGTGCCATCAGTGAGTCGGTGGGGGCTAGAGGCTACACCTTC
cdr3_aa: CAISESVGARGYTF
v_call: TRBV10-3
d_call: -
j_call: TRBJ1-2
clone_size: -

cdr3_nt: TGTGCCAGCAGTTTCTATCACGGAAGGGGCTTGAACACTGAAGCTTTCTTT
cdr3_aa: CASSFYHGRGLNTEAFF
v_call: TRBV28
d_call: -
j_call: TRBJ1-1
clone_size: few

cdr3_nt: TGCGCCAGCAGCAACCCGACAGGTCTTAATGAAAAACTGTTTTTT
cdr3_aa: CASSNPTGLNEKLFF
v_call: TRBV5-1
d_call: -
j_call: TRBJ1-4
clone_size: -

cdr3_nt: TGTGCCAGCAGCTTAGATTCGGGCAATCAGCCCCAGCATTTT
cdr3_aa: CASSLDSGNQPQHF
v_call: TRBV7-8
d_call: -
j_call: TRBJ1-5
clone_size: few

cdr3_nt: TGCGCCAGCAGCTTGGGGGGACAGAGCAATCAGCCCCAGCATTTT
cdr3_aa: CASSLGGQSNQPQHF
v_call: TRBV5-1
d_call: TRBD1
j_call: TRBJ1-5
clone_size: -

cdr3_nt: TGTGCCAGCAGGAAGGGAGGGGCGGCGGATACGCAGTATTTT
cdr3_aa: CASRKGGAADTQYF
v_call: TRBV6-1
d_call: TRBD2
j_call: TRBJ2-3
clone_size: -

cdr3_nt: TGTGCCAGCAGCTCCATCAAGCAACAGGGAGGGAACTATGGCTACACCTTC
cdr3_aa: CASSSIKQQGGNYGYTF
v_call: TRBV5-4
d_call: -
j_call: TRBJ1-2
clone_size: -

cdr3_nt: TGTGCCAGCATGTGGCAGACAAATAATTCACCCCTCCACTTT
cdr3_aa: CASMWQTNNSPLHF
v_call: TRBV2
d_call: -
j_call: TRBJ1-6
clone_size: -

cdr3_nt: TGTGCCAGCAGCTTGGCCGGGACTAGCTCCTACAATGAGCAGTTCTTC
cdr3_aa: CASSLAGTSSYNEQFF
v_call: TRBV5-6
d_call: TRBD2
j_call: TRBJ2-1
clone_size: few

cdr3_nt: TGTGCCACCAGCAGACCCCGACTAGCGGGAGGGAATGAGCAGTTCTTC
cdr3_aa: CATSRPRLAGGNEQFF
v_call: TRBV15
d_call: TRBD2
j_call: TRBJ2-1
clone_size: -

cdr3_nt: TGTGCCAGCAGCTCTCAGGGGTCCCGGTACAATGAGCAGTTCTTC
cdr3_aa: CASSSQGSRYNEQFF
v_call: TRBV7-9
d_call: -
j_call: TRBJ2-1
clone_size: -

cdr3_nt: TGCAGTGCTCCGAGGAACGAGAAAGCTTTCTTT
cdr3_aa: CSAPRNEKAFF
v_call: TRBV20-1
d_call: -
j_call: TRBJ1-1
clone_size: -

cdr3_nt: TGCGCCAGCAGCTTAGGTCCGGGAGCTTCTTCCTACGAGCAGTACTTC
cdr3_aa: CASSLGPGASSYEQYF
v_call: TRBV4-1
d_call: -
j_call: TRBJ2-7
clone_size: -

cdr3_nt: TGTGCCAGCAGCTTAGGCAGGGGTGGACAGCCCCAGCATTTT
cdr3_aa: CASSLGRGGQPQHF
v_call: TRBV7-2
d_call: -
j_call: TRBJ1-5
clone_size: -

cdr3_nt: TGTGCCAGCAGTCCGACAGGGATTGATTCCACTGAAGCTTTCTTT
cdr3_aa: CASSPTGIDSTEAFF
v_call: TRBV5-6
d_call: TRBD1
j_call: TRBJ1-1
clone_size: few

cdr3_nt: TGTGCCAGCAGCGCAGGGCCCTACGAGCAGTACTTC
cdr3_aa: CASSAGPYEQYF
v_call: TRBV6-1
d_call: -
j_call: TRBJ2-7
clone_size: -

cdr3_nt: TGCGCCAGCAGCCCAGGACAGGTTTTCATGAACACTGAAGCTTTCTTT
cdr3_aa: CASSPGQVFMNTEAFF
v_call: TRBV5-1
d_call: TRBD1
j_call: TRBJ1-1
clone_size: -

cdr3_nt: TGTGCCAGCAGCTCCCGGGAGGGCCTTGGAGAGCAGTTCTTC
cdr3_aa: CASSSREGLGEQFF
v_call: TRBV7-2
d_call: TRBD2
j_call: TRBJ2-1
clone_size: -

cdr3_nt: TGTGCCAGCAGCGATCGAACAGGGGAAATTAATGAAAAACTGTTTTTT
cdr3_aa: CASSDRTGEINEKLFF
v_call: TRBV5-6
d_call: TRBD1
j_call: TRBJ1-4
clone_size: -

cdr3_nt: TGTGCCAGCAGCTTAGACCCCTGGACAGGAGCTGGCTACACCTTC
cdr3_aa: CASSLDPWTGAGYTF
v_call: TRBV7-3
d_call: TRBD1
j_call: TRBJ1-2
clone_size: -

cdr3_nt: TGTGCCAGCAGTTTGGCAGACAGGGGTAAGGGTGGCTACACCTTC
cdr3_aa: CASSLADRGKGGYTF
v_call: TRBV28
d_call: TRBD1
j_call: TRBJ1-2
clone_size: -

cdr3_nt: TGTGCCAGCAGACGGGAGTACGAGCAGTACTTC
cdr3_aa: CASRREYEQYF
v_call: TRBV5-8
d_call: -
j_call: TRBJ2-7
clone_size: -

cdr3_nt: TGTGCCAGCAGCCGGGGGGGCGCGGGGAACACTGAAGCTTTCTTT
cdr3_aa: CASSRGGAGNTEAFF
v_call: TRBV7-9
d_call: -
j_call: TRBJ1-1
clone_size: once

cdr3_nt: TGTGCCAGCAGCCCAGGGGTTCCGACAGAGACCCAGTACTTC
cdr3_aa: CASSPGVPTETQYF
v_call: TRBV11-3
d_call: -
j_call: TRBJ2-5
clone_size: -